This T cell receptor beta chain was obtained from a study of blood T cell repertoires in COVID-19. The wider study: Samples taken during acute and convalescent COVID-19 were collected in the United States, Italy and Spain.

In the authors' methods: Using reference gene primer amplification, nucleated cell counts were estimated. TCRdb's copy holds only in-frame clones and misses some; the assay was immunoSEQ multiplex PCR. The D gene and trimming were derived from the DNA, and the V and J assignments and clone size from that table. The repertoire has roughly 160,000 clones, 82% of them found once; the top ten carry 15% to 20%. The cohort comprised adults aged 18 to 89 years residing in approximately 25 US areas. Germline CDR1 reads KGHDR; CDR2 reads SFDVKD. After removal of 3 bases from V and 7 bases from J, the junction contained 4 bases not matched to a gene. The CDR3 loop spans 15 amino acids.

The sequence was collected from a man between 60 and 70 years old who had recovered from COVID-19. The sample was PBMCs or T cells enriched from blood (not recorded which). This chain connects TRBV24-1 to TRBJ1-4; 10 bases are shared with TRBD1. The CDR3 spells CATSDAGQGSEKLFF. As DNA, the CDR3 is TGTGCCACCAGTGATGCGGGACAGGGGAGTGAAAAACTGTTTTTT.